This T cell receptor beta chain came from a study of Graves' ophthalmopathy and Graves' hyperthyroidism. Germline values: CDR1 MNHEY, CDR2 SVGAGI. The CDR3 length is 16 residues. Worth noting for this clonotype: Its specificity is not known. One end of the junction is discordant with germline, which a read error may explain.

RNA transcripts were the source from which TCR beta CDR3 regions were amplified. RT-PCR was first run with HTBI primers, then multiplex PCR in a second round. TCRdb processed the multiplex PCR reads anew with MiXCR; each CDR3 protein has one entry. The sample yields around 660,000 distinct CDR3 sequences, 35% to 45% seen once. Points from the study as a whole: At around 70% sensitivity and 72.22% specificity, the model predicted progression of the ophthalmopathy. In blood appeared most of the expanded thyroid clonotypes whose frequency exceeded 0.001.

If patients had other autoimmune diseases, uncontrolled infections, pregnancy or lactation, they were excluded. As diagnostic evidence, clinical symptoms, serum thyroxine, TRAb, thyroid ultrasound and orbital computed tomography were relied upon. The chain carries TRBV6-5 and TRBJ2-2; D is unresolved. Material: peripheral blood. The receptor's source is an adult man with Graves' ophthalmopathy. The CDR3 nucleotides read TGCGCCAGCAGTCACATCTTAGAGCGCCCGGAGGGGGAGCTGTTTTTT. Protein sequence: CASSHILERPEGELFF.